The 22 T cell receptor beta chains given below trace back to one sample, sequenced in a study of CD8+ T cells in alopecia areata. It was cDNA, reverse transcribed from extracted RNA, that served as the sequencing template. The method was immunoSEQ multiplex PCR; TCRdb's version includes in-frame clones alone and lacks a portion of them. The sample has about 160,000 clones; approximately 87% are singletons. The sequencing here drew on CD8+ T cells sorted from blood, taken at week 0. These TCRs come from a human donor with alopecia areata.

Concerning this clone: This is likely an artifact of a read error, given a far larger clone one base away. The rearrangement joins TRBV4-1 to TRBJ2-7; 8 nucleotides align to TRBD1. Germline trimming cut 5 bases from V and 6 bases from J; bases unmatched to any gene: 6. The V gene's germline CDR1 is MGHRA and CDR2 YSYEKL. There are 13 residues in the CDR3. The CDR3 sequence: CASSIGQGFEQYF. As DNA, the CDR3 is TGCGCCAGCAGCATAGGACAGGGATTCGAGCAGTACTTC.

The chain uses TRBV27 and TRBJ2-1, with 7 bases lining up with TRBD2. Looked up from germline, CDR1 is MNHEY and CDR2 is SMNVEV (reference sequence). The CDR3 spans 14 residues. The J segment lost 7 bases and the V segment lost 2 bases, leaving 5 bases of the junction unmatched. For the CDR3, the DNA is TGTGCCAGCAGTTTAGCGGGAGTCGGTAATGAGCAGTTCTTC. This gives the protein CASSLAGVGNEQFF.

This sequence joins TRBV7-3 and TRBJ2-5; perhaps TRBD2 as D (7 bases). CDR1 and CDR2 from the germline V gene are SGHTA and FQGTGA. The V end was cut by 5 bases, the J end by 0 bases, with 19 bases between. The CDR3 runs to 17 residues. As DNA, the CDR3 is TGTGCCAGCAGCCCTTTGGGGGGGCTCGCGTACCAAGAGACCCAGTACTTC. It specifies CASSPLGGLAYQETQYF.

CDR3: CASRRGAGRDEQYF. The CDR3 coding sequence is TGTGCCAGCAGACGTGGGGCAGGGCGGGACGAGCAGTACTTC. The chain links TRBV2 to TRBJ2-7; D possibly matches TRBD1 or TRBD2 (5 bases each). Trimming removed 6 bases from V and 5 bases from J, with 17 bases in between. The CDR3 extends over 14 amino acids. Per germline, CDR1 SNHLY and CDR2 FYNNEI.

The CDR3 region has the DNA TGTGCCAGCAGTAGGGGAGTGAACACTGAAGCTTTCTTT. Its protein product is CASSRGVNTEAFF. This chain uses TRBV25-1 with TRBJ1-1, with D possibly being TRBD1 (5 bases). Germline-derived CDR1 and CDR2 are MGHDK and SYGVNS. Trimming removed 5 bases at V and 0 bases at J, with 7 bases between. The CDR3 runs 13 residues.

This clone has just one count. The chain recombines TRBV6-1 with TRBJ1-1, with D possibly being TRBD1 (5 bases). Germline V gene data show CDR1 as MNHNS and CDR2 as SASEGT. The CDR3 totals 15 residues. V gave up 5 bases and J gave up 3 bases, with 16 bases separating them. CDR3: CASSTWWEGDTEAFF. The CDR3 nucleotides are TGTGCCAGCAGTACTTGGTGGGAAGGGGACACTGAAGCTTTCTTT.

With respect to this clone: The sample holds other DNA sequences that translate to the same CDR3. The V call is TRBV5-6, the J call TRBJ2-3; tentative D call: TRBD2 (7 bases). The CDR3 length is 15 residues. The ends were cut back, 8 bases at V and 6 bases at J, with 22 bases in the middle. Germline V gene lookup returns CDR1 SGHDT and CDR2 YYEEEE. The CDR3 sequence is CASRGARLAVDTQYF. The CDR3 nucleotides read TGTGCCAGTAGGGGGGCACGCCTAGCGGTCGATACGCAGTATTTT.

The chain recombines TRBV4-1 with TRBJ1-2; possible D gene TRBD1, 5 bases. Trimming pared 3 bases from V and 0 bases from J, leaving 17 bases between. The CDR3 is 17 amino acids. Germline V gene lookup returns CDR1 MGHRA and CDR2 YSYEKL. The CDR3 here is CASSHPGQLVPNYGYTF. CDR3 DNA: TGCGCCAGCAGCCACCCCGGACAACTTGTGCCTAACTATGGCTACACCTTC.

The chain combines TRBV29-1 with TRBJ1-1; TRBD1 might be the D (6 bases). V was cut by 4 bases and J by 3 bases, with 15 bases left in between. CDR1 is SQVTM and CDR2 is ANQGSEA in the germline V gene. The CDR3 contains 14 residues. The CDR3 here is CSVGQTTGYTEAFF. The DNA of the CDR3 is TGCAGCGTTGGCCAGACAACAGGGTACACTGAAGCTTTCTTT.

The V gene is TRBV7-9, the J gene TRBJ1-2, with TRBD1 matching 7 bases. Germline V gene sequence: CDR1 SEHNR, CDR2 FQNEAQ (reference sequence). This CDR3 is 13 amino acids long. V was pared by 5 bases and J by 6 bases, with 6 bases of the junction left unmatched. As DNA, the CDR3 is TGTGCCAGCAGCCCAGGGGGGACAGATGGCTACACCTTC. Amino acid sequence: CASSPGGTDGYTF.

With respect to this clone: Other DNA sequences from this sample encode an identical CDR3 as well. The rearrangement joins TRBV7-8 to TRBJ2-4, with D possibly matching TRBD2 (5 bases). The germline gives CDR1 SGHVS, CDR2 FQNEAQ. This CDR3 region has 17 residues. Trimming took 0 bases from V and 2 from J, leaving 14 bases between them. The CDR3 sequence: CASSLALREMPKNIQYF. DNA for the CDR3: TGTGCCAGCAGCTTAGCCTTGAGGGAGATGCCCAAAAACATTCAGTACTTC. Filled out from reference TRBV7-8 and TRBJ2-4, the complete variable domain reads GAGVSQSPRYKVAKRGQDVALRCDPISGHVSLFWYQQALGQGPEFLTYFQNEAQLDKSGLPSDRFFAERPEGSVSTLKIQRTQQEDSAVYLCASSLALREMPKNIQYFGAGTRLSVL.

CDR3 loop: CASSPASPGELFF. CDR3 in DNA: TGTGCCAGCAGTCCAGCAAGCCCCGGGGAGCTGTTTTTT. The chain carries TRBV6-5 and TRBJ2-2, with unresolved D. The CDR3 runs to 13 residues. Trimming cost V 5 bases and J 6 bases, with 10 bases left between them. Germline V CDR1 and CDR2: MNHEY, SVGAGI.

The count of this clone is one. V and J are TRBV4-1 and TRBJ1-2; D is unresolved. V lost 1 base and J 6 bases, leaving 9 bases between the germline ends. The CDR3 sequence is 13 residues long. Looked up from germline, CDR1 is MGHRA and CDR2 is YSYEKL. CDR3 coding DNA: TGCGCCAGCAGCCAAGTTAGGCAGGATGGCTACACCTTC. This translates into CASSQVRQDGYTF.

The gene calls are TRBV7-6 and TRBJ2-3, with a possible D match to TRBD2 (6 bases). Germline-derived CDR1 and CDR2 are SGHVS and FNYEAQ. The CDR3 extends over 16 amino acids. The V gene lost 7 bases and the J gene lost 0 bases, with 17 bases spanning the gap. CDR3 nucleotide sequence: TGTGCCAGCATCCCAAGTCCCCGGGGGAGCACAGATACGCAGTATTTT. It codes for CASIPSPRGSTDTQYF.

This rearrangement joins TRBV2 to TRBJ2-3, with D possibly being TRBD1 or TRBD2 (5 bases each). With 6 bases removed from V and 0 bases from J, the gap between germline ends came to 10 bases. CDR3 length equals 14 residues. From germline, CDR1 is SNHLY and CDR2 FYNNEI. The CDR3 loop reads CASSQEGSTDTQYF. The CDR3 DNA reads as TGTGCCAGCAGCCAAGAGGGGAGCACAGATACGCAGTATTTT.

This clone was seen once. V gene TRBV7-2 combines with J gene TRBJ2-3, with 7 positions matching TRBD2. The CDR3 length is 16 residues. V shed 1 base, J shed 1 base, and the junction held 5 bases outside the gene matches. Germline V gene data show CDR1 as SGHTA and CDR2 as FQGNSA. The CDR3 loop reads CASSLGASGRTDTQYF. CDR3 DNA: TGTGCCAGCAGCTTAGGGGCTAGCGGACGCACAGATACGCAGTATTTT.

The V gene is TRBV7-2, the J gene TRBJ2-7; 9 nucleotides agree with TRBD2. CDR3 length equals 16 residues. With 1 base clipped from V and 2 bases from J, the junction kept 6 bases outside the gene matches. Germline assignment: CDR1 SGHTA and CDR2 FQGNSA. CDR3 in DNA: TGTGCCAGCAGCTTAGATATTGCGGGGGGGACCTACGAGCAGTACTTC. Encoded protein: CASSLDIAGGTYEQYF.

The genes are TRBV11-2 and TRBJ2-3; the D gene is possibly TRBD2 (6 bases). The CDR3 is 18 residues long. The germline V and J ends were trimmed by 8 bases and 2 bases, with 26 bases remaining between them. Looked up from germline, CDR1 is SGHAT and CDR2 is FQNNGV. This CDR3 is CASGPWGGKVISTDTQYF. CDR3 bases: TGTGCCAGCGGCCCGTGGGGCGGGAAGGTTATTTCCACAGATACGCAGTATTTT.

J is TRBJ2-1 and V is TRBV7-2; D is unclear. The CDR3 covers 14 residues. Germline V gene lookup returns CDR1 SGHTA and CDR2 FQGNSA. The V end lost 1 base, the J end lost 5 bases, and 9 bases lay between the germline ends. CDR3 region: CASSLGAGDNEQFF. CDR3 DNA: TGTGCCAGCAGCTTAGGGGCAGGCGACAATGAGCAGTTCTTC.

This sequence joins TRBV7-8 and TRBJ2-3; TRBD1 matches 9 bases. With 9 bases clipped from V and 3 bases from J, the junction kept 4 bases outside the gene matches. The CDR3 is 13 residues long. Germline CDR1 and CDR2: SGHVS and FQNEAQ. The CDR3 DNA is TGTGCCAGTTTGGGACAGGGAACAGATACGCAGTATTTT. It translates to CASLGQGTDTQYF.

The chain carries TRBV27 and TRBJ2-7; D tentatively reads TRBD1 or TRBD2 (5 bases each). The germline V gene encodes CDR1 MNHEY and CDR2 SMNVEV (reference sequence). The V and J ends lost 0 bases and 3 bases respectively, with 15 bases between them. This CDR3 is built from 16 residues. CDR3 protein: CASSLSLGTQIYEQYF. The DNA for the CDR3 is TGTGCCAGCAGTTTATCGCTCGGGACCCAAATCTACGAGCAGTACTTC.

V gene TRBV29-1 combines with J gene TRBJ2-1; D may be TRBD1 (5 bases). V shed 3 bases and J shed 4 bases, with 10 bases lying between them. The CDR3 sequence is 13 residues long. The germline gives CDR1 SQVTM, CDR2 ANQGSEA. This chain's CDR3 is CSVEKAGYNEQFF. The DNA for the CDR3 is TGCAGCGTTGAGAAGGCAGGGTACAATGAGCAGTTCTTC.